This TCR beta chain originates from a study of blood T cell repertoires in COVID-19. Across the whole study: Samples came from the United States, Italy and Spain, spanning acute and convalescent COVID-19. Nucleic acid was either cDNA or gDNA, and it came from T cells, B-cell-depleted T cells, or PBMCs.

Germline assignment: CDR1 MNHEY and CDR2 SVGAGI. With 7 bases clipped from V and 0 bases from J, the junction kept 5 bases outside the gene matches. This CDR3 comprises 15 residues. Original processing methods: Nucleated cell number was recorded as an estimate derived from reference gene primer amplification. This table comes from immunoSEQ multiplex PCR, and its TCRdb copy is limited to in-frame clones, with some not included. V and J calls and clone size are as listed in that table; D and trimming were resolved from the DNA. The sample shows some 200,000 clones, around nine tenths of them seen only once.

V gene TRBV6-5 combines with J gene TRBJ2-7; TRBD2 matches at 11 bases. The TCR sequence derives from a woman younger than 30 who had recovered from COVID-19. Material: peripheral blood. CDR3 sequence (DNA): TGTGCCAGCACTAGCGGGGGGTCGAGCTCCTACGAGCAGTACTTC. Translated, it gives CASTSGGSSSYEQYF.